This is a list of T cell receptor beta chains from one sample in a study of blood T cell repertoires in COVID-19. TCRdb's table, derived via immunoSEQ multiplex PCR, lists solely in-frame clones and lacks some. The table includes about 150,000 clones, over 75% detected once. The sample taken for sequencing was peripheral blood. The receptors here all came from a woman aged 55-69 years with active COVID-19. Both conserved end residues are trimmed from each CDR3. Fields, in order: V gene, clone size, J gene, CDR3 protein. Not every row has a clone size; where given, it reads once, few, many or a size class.

TRBV4-3	.	TRBJ2-7	ASRPSGRTFYEQY
TRBV7-9	.	TRBJ1-1	ASAREDTEAF
TRBV7-9	once	TRBJ2-5	ASSLAPTSGIY
TRBV6-2/TRBV6-3	.	TRBJ2-7	ASSYSTYEQY
TRBV28	.	TRBJ1-1	ASSAAGGTEAF
TRBV27	.	TRBJ2-1	ASREYTNEQF
TRBV28	.	TRBJ2-1	ASSLGQGKQF
TRBV5-1	.	TRBJ1-1	ASSLDGGVNTEAF
TRBV27	.	TRBJ2-1	ASSLSGPGDYGEQF
TRBV11-2	few	TRBJ2-4	ASSPSGSRGNIQY
TRBV5-6	.	TRBJ2-6	ASSFSRNVLT
TRBV7-9	.	TRBJ2-2	ASSLKSGAGGNTGELF
TRBV12-3/TRBV12-4	.	TRBJ1-1	ASSQTGPIEAF
TRBV6-5	.	TRBJ2-3	ASSLVRFTDTQY
TRBV11-2	.	TRBJ2-5	ASSLTRGQETQY
TRBV29-1	.	TRBJ1-1	SVGTGQGTSRAF
TRBV3-1/TRBV3-2	.	TRBJ2-5	ASSQGYAGGLETQY
TRBV18	.	TRBJ2-4	ASSELQGAKNIQY
TRBV28	.	TRBJ2-3	ASRTGVPGDTQY
TRBV3-1/TRBV3-2	once	TRBJ2-4	ASSQVELAGVKAKNIQY
TRBV28	few	TRBJ1-2	ASSLRADSWGYT
TRBV4-3	.	TRBJ2-3	ASSQDMAGGPIRQY
TRBV19	.	TRBJ2-1	ASGIAGLNEQF
TRBV10-1	.	TRBJ1-2	ASTEPRVFGYT
TRBV5-1	.	TRBJ1-2	ASGVQGYGYT
TRBV6-5	.	TRBJ2-1	ASRTGTHNEQF
TRBV18	.	TRBJ1-3	ASSRQGRKGNTIY
TRBV9	.	TRBJ2-5	ASSVGSSGQETQY
TRBV6-2/TRBV6-3	few	TRBJ1-5	ASSYSKQINQPQH
TRBV9	.	TRBJ2-3	ASSPYVGGGYTQY
TRBV19	.	TRBJ2-2	ASSGGLLAGVDGELF
TRBV6-6	.	TRBJ2-1	ASSYPSGSGKNEQF
TRBV7-3	.	TRBJ2-1	ASSSPGLAGRNEQF
TRBV18	once	TRBJ2-5	ASSPGREGTQY
TRBV28	.	TRBJ2-7	ASSLPTFSGSDEQY
TRBV21-1	.	TRBJ1-5	ASSKEPPYARQYSNQPQH
TRBV24-1	.	TRBJ2-1	ATSDLRGREGPNEQF
TRBV27	.	TRBJ2-3	ASRPRQGGVY
TRBV2	.	TRBJ2-5	ASSEARETQY
TRBV24-1	.	TRBJ2-3	ATSPGTGNADTQY
TRBV19	once	TRBJ1-5	ASRVDGTGYSNQPQH
TRBV7-9	.	TRBJ2-7	ASSLGVSGTDEQY
TRBV6-6	.	TRBJ1-5	ATLRGGGNQPQH
TRBV6-5	.	TRBJ1-1	ASSFYRGTEAF
TRBV14	.	TRBJ1-4	ASSLERPIGGEKLF
TRBV30	.	TRBJ2-1	AWLTGAYNEQF
TRBV11-2	.	TRBJ1-1	TSSLAWNTEAF
TRBV7-2	.	TRBJ2-3	ASSPSSLGTDTQY
TRBV18	.	TRBJ1-4	ASSSVPIATNEKLF
TRBV11-3	.	TRBJ2-2	ASSLVGGSDVGELF
TRBV6-2/TRBV6-3	few	TRBJ1-2	ASSPTQGYGYT
TRBV5-1	.	TRBJ1-1	ASSLVGGNTEAF
TRBV3-1/TRBV3-2	.	TRBJ2-1	ASSLWGDSYNEQF
TRBV7-3	.	TRBJ2-7	ASSSDTTYEQY
TRBV7-8	.	TRBJ2-7	ASSSSSRLTTYEQY
TRBV5-6	.	TRBJ2-2	ASSLGTRNTGELF
TRBV28	.	TRBJ2-7	ASSLRSSVTYEQY
TRBV28	.	TRBJ2-4	ASSLGRWGPNIQY
TRBV7-9	once	TRBJ2-3	ASSIRRGSTDTQY
TRBV7-8	.	TRBJ2-3	ASSLVGRGRADTQY